The 14 T cell receptor beta chains listed next were all sequenced from one sample in a study of cytotoxic CD8 clonotypes in ibrutinib-treated CLL (dated by TCRdb to the early 2020s). Sample time point, as interpreted from the label and publication: approximately eleven months on ibrutinib. Library creation used the immunoSEQ multiplex PCR assay. TCRdb limited this immuneACCESS table to in-frame rearrangements with V and J called. A share of clones is missing; checked studies link under half to unresolved V genes, and the rest is unexplained. A total of 110,000 to 150,000 clones appear in this sample, 80% to 95% of them only once. The ten top clones hold roughly 10% of the sample. The starting material was PBMCs, obtained after 12 months of ibrutinib treatment. These receptor sequences come from a human donor with chronic lymphocytic leukemia.

V usage is TRBV7-9 and J usage is TRBJ2-5; D uncertain. CDR1 and CDR2 from the germline V gene are SEHNR and FQNEAQ (reference sequence). V lost 3 bases, J lost 3 bases, and 11 bases lay in between. The CDR3 length is 14 residues. CDR3 loop: CASSLGFGEETQYF. CDR3 sequence (DNA): TGTGCCAGCAGCTTGGGGTTTGGGGAAGAGACCCAGTACTTC.

This clone was seen only a few times. This chain links TRBV18 with TRBJ2-7; D call uncertain. Germline V lookup: CDR1 KGHSH, CDR2 LQKENI. The CDR3 runs 12 residues. The V end was cut by 3 bases, the J end by 2 bases, with 5 bases between. The CDR3 sequence is CASSPVPYEQYF. The CDR3 nucleotides read TGTGCCAGCTCACCGGTACCCTACGAGCAGTACTTC. The full variable domain, in which reference TRBV18 and TRBJ2-7 provide the parts outside the CDR3, is NAGVMQNPRHLVRRRGQEARLRCSPMKGHSHVYWYRQLPEEGLKFMVYLQKENIIDESGMPKERFSAEFPKEGPSILRIQQVVRGDSAAYFCASSPVPYEQYFGPGTRLTVT.

The CDR3 nucleotides are TGTGCCAGTAGTATCGGCACAGGGGGAAGATACGAGCAGTACTTC. Translation: CASSIGTGGRYEQYF. The J gene is TRBJ2-7, the V gene TRBV19, with 8 bases lining up with TRBD1. V dropped 3 bases and J dropped 4; count of bases not matched to a gene: 8. CDR3 length: 15 amino acids. Germline CDR1 LNHDA, CDR2 SQIVND (reference sequence).

This clone was found once. This chain connects TRBV28 to TRBJ2-1; 7 positions agree with TRBD2. This CDR3 spans 16 amino acids. After removal of 6 bases from V and 6 bases from J, the junction contained 14 bases not matched to a gene. The germline V gene encodes CDR1 MDHEN and CDR2 SYDVKM. In nucleotides, the CDR3 is TGTGCCAGCAGACTCCCCTCGGCGGGAGTTTCCAATGAGCAGTTCTTC. Translation: CASRLPSAGVSNEQFF.

The gene calls are TRBV27 and TRBJ2-7; no reliable D call. The germline V gene has CDR1 MNHEY and CDR2 SMNVEV (reference sequence). This CDR3 is 16 amino acids long. The V and J ends lost 7 bases and 1 base respectively, with 20 bases between them. Here the CDR3 DNA reads TGTGCCAGCACTAATCTACCTAAGGCTGGATCCTACGAGCAGTACTTC. Translation: CASTNLPKAGSYEQYF.

The genes are TRBV6-1 and TRBJ2-3; D ambiguous. The CDR3 sequence is 14 residues long. V was clipped by 8 bases and J by 0 bases, with 12 bases between them. Germline CDR1 reads MNHNS; CDR2 reads SASEGT. The CDR3 nucleotides read TGTGCCAGCTGTCCCCAACCCAGCACAGATACGCAGTATTTT. Its protein is CASCPQPSTDTQYF.

The table lists this clone with a count of one. The V gene is TRBV19, the J gene TRBJ1-1; D gene unclear. Germline V gene lookup returns CDR1 LNHDA and CDR2 SQIVND (reference sequence). V gave up 6 bases and J gave up 3 bases, with 14 bases separating them. The CDR3 is 14 amino acids. The CDR3 is CASSPHRSYTEAFF. As DNA, the CDR3 is TGTGCCAGTAGCCCACACCGGAGCTACACTGAAGCTTTCTTT.

This clone was detected only a few times. The chain combines TRBV11-2 with TRBJ1-5, with D uncertain. The CDR3 has 13 amino acids. Trimming pared 5 bases from V and 3 bases from J, leaving 8 bases between. Germline values: CDR1 SGHAT, CDR2 FQNNGV. The CDR3 nucleotides read TGTGCCAGCAGCAGGGCGTTCAATCAGCCCCAGCATTTT. It codes for CASSRAFNQPQHF.

The gene calls are TRBV27 and TRBJ1-5; 10 bases are a match to TRBD1. This CDR3 has 15 residues. Germline lookup yields CDR1 MNHEY and CDR2 SMNVEV (reference sequence). Unmatched junction bases numbered 9, after V lost 6 bases and J lost 7 bases. The CDR3 DNA reads as TGTGCCAGCAGGTTGACAGGGGGCTTTTTGCAGCCCCAGCATTTT. Translating it yields CASRLTGGFLQPQHF.

The gene calls are TRBV29-1 and TRBJ1-5, with 11 bases aligning to TRBD1. The CDR3 spans 14 residues. V shed 5 bases, J shed 7 bases, and the junction held 7 bases outside the gene matches. Germline CDR1 is SQVTM and CDR2 is ANQGSEA. CDR3 protein: CSVQGQGAWQPQHF. In DNA, the CDR3 is TGCAGCGTTCAAGGACAGGGGGCTTGGCAGCCCCAGCATTTT.

J is TRBJ1-4 and V is TRBV9; a possible D gene is TRBD1 (6 bases). V shed 4 bases and J shed 8 bases, with 15 bases lying between them. Germline V CDR1 and CDR2: SGDLS, YYNGEE. CDR3 length: 14 amino acids. For the CDR3, the DNA is TGTGCCAGCAGCCCCGGACAGACTAGGGAAAAACTGTTTTTT. Its protein is CASSPGQTREKLFF.

The chain uses TRBV28 and TRBJ2-3; 11 positions match TRBD2. Losses at the gene ends were 0 bases for V and 14 bases for J; bases not matched to a gene: 16. The CDR3 covers 17 residues. Germline V gene sequence: CDR1 MDHEN, CDR2 SYDVKM. DNA for the CDR3: TGTGCCAGCAGTTTATGGGCCCTAGCGGGAGGCCCTGGGGAGCTGTATTTT. It specifies CASSLWALAGGPGELYF.

The chain links TRBV7-2 to TRBJ1-3, with D uncertain. The germline V and J ends were trimmed by 2 bases and 4 bases, with 3 bases remaining between them. Per the germline V gene, CDR1 is SGHTA and CDR2 is FQGNSA. The CDR3 totals 12 residues. CDR3 DNA: TGTGCCAGCAGCTTACAGGGAAACACCATATATTTT. It is translated as CASSLQGNTIYF.

V usage is TRBV7-9 and J usage is TRBJ1-5, with TRBD1 as a possible D gene (5 bases). V lost 3 bases to trimming and J lost 8 bases, with 8 bases between them. The CDR3 consists of 12 residues. Per germline, CDR1 SEHNR and CDR2 FQNEAQ (reference sequence). Written as DNA, the CDR3 is TGTGCCAGCAGCTTTTTGGGGGAGCCCCAGCATTTT. Amino acids: CASSFLGEPQHF.